This TCR beta chain is from a study of OX40 agonist ivuxolimab in advanced cancers. Study overall: The diagnoses of dose-escalation patients were hepatocellular carcinoma, melanoma, renal cell or head and neck cancer.

Blood samples were obtained at baseline, cycle 4 day 1, and cycle 7 day 1. The CDR3 loop spans 19 amino acids. CDR1 and CDR2 from the germline V gene are LGHNA and YSLEER. V lost 0 bases and J 3 bases, leaving 21 bases between the germline ends. Sequencing was performed with immunoSEQ multiplex PCR; in TCRdb, only in-frame clones are kept and a portion is missing. The repertoire holds approximately 69,000 clones, with roughly 88% as singletons. This material consisted of CD4+ or CD8+ T cells sorted from blood, taken in a trial of the OX40 agonist ivuxolimab. This clonotype was sampled from an adult with an advanced solid tumor such as melanoma, head and neck, liver or kidney cancer. The J gene is TRBJ1-5, the V gene TRBV4-3; a weak D match, TRBD1 (6 bases). CDR3 in DNA: TGCGCCAGCAGCCAAGAAGTTGCCGACAGGAGACGCGACAATCAGCCCCAGCATTTT. Its protein product is CASSQEVADRRRDNQPQHF.